This T cell receptor (beta chain) was captured in a study of T cells in localized non-small cell lung cancer. Regarding this clone: Its target is not known.

Study-wide results and limits: Uninvolved adjacent lung showed higher T cell clonality than tumor. Investigators sequenced only a single tumor region, leaving heterogeneity possible. Longer overall survival was associated with a higher density of T cells in the blood.

Here immunoSEQ multiplex PCR was the method, and the copy in TCRdb shows in-frame clones only, minus some. The sample contains 15,000 to 20,000 clones, around 89% of which appear only once. The sample here was peripheral blood mononuclear cells, taken before any cancer treatment. This TCR was recovered from a woman aged 40-69 years with stage III lung adenocarcinoma.

For the CDR3, the DNA is TGTGCCAGCAGGGGGGGACAAGAGACCCAGTACTTC. Translating gives CASRGGQETQYF. This sequence joins TRBV2 and TRBJ2-5, with D possibly matching TRBD2 (6 bases). V lost 6 bases and J 2 bases, leaving 7 bases between the germline ends. The CDR3 runs 12 residues. Germline V CDR1 and CDR2: SNHLY, FYNNEI.